The T cell receptor (beta chain) under discussion was sequenced for a study of cytomegalovirus exposure and HLA in healthy donors. Study conclusions and caveats: Several of the most significant clusters were apparently associated with common viral pathogens in a later analysis. Sequencing depth roughly uniform across donors was assumed in presence/absence analyses. CMV antigen specificity of a few CMV-associated chains was confirmed in vitro. In an earlier analysis, in roughly 600 donors, most V segments appeared productive either ~87% or ~30% of the time.

Germline CDR1 reads SGHRS; CDR2 reads YFSETQ. CDR3 length: 14 residues. V lost 4 bases, J lost 4 bases, and 6 bases stayed unmatched. Primers: 60 Vbeta forward and 13 Jbeta reverse. Generated by immunoSEQ multiplex PCR, the TCRdb table keeps only in-frame clones and is missing some. The sample table sets out more than 60,000 clones. Comments on this clone: Its antigen is unknown.

This receptor was identified in a boy aged 5-17 years in good health and CMV-seronegative. The rearrangement joins TRBV5-1 to TRBJ1-2; 8 nucleotides agree with TRBD1. Sequenced sample: PBMCs. CDR3: CASSPTTGGYGYTF. The CDR3 nucleotides read TGCGCCAGCAGCCCGACCACAGGGGGCTATGGCTACACCTTC.